What follows are 28 T cell receptor beta chains derived from one specimen sequenced in a study of blood T cell repertoires in COVID-19. The assay was immunoSEQ multiplex PCR, and TCRdb's table has in-frame clones only and misses some. This table has around 190,000 clones, 75% to 90% appearing once. Sequences were obtained from PBMCs or T cells enriched from blood (not recorded which). Every receptor here comes from a man aged 40-50 years who had recovered from COVID-19.

The rearrangement links TRBV21-1 to TRBJ1-1. TRBV21-1 is assigned pseudogene status. The CDR3 runs to 11 residues. In DNA, the CDR3 is TGTGCCAGCAGCAAATCTACTGAAGCTTTCTTT. Amino acids: CASSKSTEAFF.

This rearrangement joins TRBV11-2 to TRBJ1-3, with D unclear. From germline, CDR1 is SGHAT and CDR2 FQNNGV. This CDR3 has 15 amino acids. V was cut by 3 bases and J by 0 bases, with 9 bases left in between. The CDR3 region is CASSFVGSSGNTIYF. CDR3 DNA: TGTGCCAGCAGCTTTGTCGGGTCCTCTGGAAACACCATATATTTT.

The gene calls are TRBV29-1 and TRBJ2-7; perhaps TRBD2 as D (6 bases). Germline V CDR1 and CDR2: SQVTM, ANQGSEA. Trimming took off 6 bases at V and 6 bases at J, with 21 bases between the two ends. This CDR3 has 14 residues. The CDR3 sequence is CSVRITSVEGEQYF. The CDR3 nucleotides are TGCAGCGTCAGAATCACCTCAGTGGAGGGCGAGCAGTACTTC.

V usage is TRBV6-6 and J usage is TRBJ1-4, with 8 bases identical to TRBD1. Looked up from germline, CDR1 is MNHNY and CDR2 is SVGAGI (reference sequence). The CDR3 contains 15 residues. Germline trimming cut 1 base from V and 8 bases from J; bases unmatched to any gene: 6. DNA of the CDR3: TGTGCCAGCAGTTACTACGGACAGGGTACGGAAAAACTGTTTTTT. Translating gives CASSYYGQGTEKLFF.

This chain joins TRBV18 and TRBJ2-1, with 11 nucleotides matching TRBD2. J was trimmed by 4 bases and V by 3 bases; bases with no gene match: 5. CDR3 length equals 16 residues. CDR1 KGHSH and CDR2 LQKENI come from the germline V gene. CDR3 sequence: CASSPLAGGGYNEQFF. The CDR3 region has the DNA TGTGCCAGCTCACCTCTAGCGGGGGGCGGGTACAATGAGCAGTTCTTC. Combining the CDR3 with reference TRBV18 and TRBJ2-1 gives the whole variable domain NAGVMQNPRHLVRRRGQEARLRCSPMKGHSHVYWYRQLPEEGLKFMVYLQKENIIDESGMPKERFSAEFPKEGPSILRIQQVVRGDSAAYFCASSPLAGGGYNEQFFGPGTRLTVL.

J is TRBJ1-2 and V is TRBV2; possible D gene TRBD1, 5 bases. The CDR3 has 16 residues. V lost 7 bases and J lost 8, with 26 bases in between. CDR1 and CDR2 from the germline V gene are SNHLY and FYNNEI. CDR3 region: CASTLQTPGDPGGYTF. The DNA for the CDR3 is TGTGCCAGCACCCTACAAACCCCGGGGGACCCCGGGGGCTACACCTTC.

This rearrangement joins TRBV21-1 to TRBJ2-3; whether TRBD2, the table's D call, matches the DNA was not checked. TRBV21-1 is classified as a pseudogene. CDR3 length: 18 residues. CDR3 in DNA: TGTGCCAGCAGCAAAAAATTCTACCGGGACTCCTCCACAGATACGCAGTATTTT. This gives the protein CASSKKFYRDSSTDTQYF.

This clone has just a few counts. V and J are TRBV27 and TRBJ1-3; 8 bases agree with TRBD1. Looked up from germline, CDR1 is MNHEY and CDR2 is SMNVEV (reference sequence). Unmatched junction bases numbered 20, after V lost 10 bases and J lost 0 bases. The CDR3 totals 19 residues. In nucleotides, the CDR3 is TGTGCCACCAAGCCATCCGGATTGGGACAGGCGAACTCTGGAAACACCATATATTTT. Translation: CATKPSGLGQANSGNTIYF.

The chain couples TRBV15 to TRBJ2-7, with 8 bases fitting TRBD1. This CDR3 has 16 residues. Germline V gives CDR1 LNHNV, CDR2 YYDKDF (reference sequence). Unmatched junction bases numbered 11, after V lost 3 bases and J lost 4 bases. DNA of the CDR3: TGTGCCACCAGCAGGGACTCTGCAGGGGGCGGATACGAGCAGTACTTC. As protein: CATSRDSAGGGYEQYF.

This chain connects TRBV27 to TRBJ1-6; tentative D call: TRBD1 (5 bases). The germline V gene encodes CDR1 MNHEY and CDR2 SMNVEV (reference sequence). Between the trimmed V and J ends, which lost 6 bases and 9 bases, there was a span of 18 bases. This CDR3 contains 15 residues. Here the CDR3 DNA reads TGTGCCAGCAGCCTCGAGGCAGGGTCGGTTTCACCCCTCCACTTT. Amino acids: CASSLEAGSVSPLHF.

The rearrangement joins TRBV7-6 to TRBJ2-1, with a tentative D call TRBD1 (6 bases). From germline, CDR1 is SGHVS and CDR2 FNYEAQ. Trimming left V 5 bases short and J 5 bases short, with 19 bases between. The CDR3 extends over 16 amino acids. CDR3 nucleotides: TGTGCCAGCAGCCCCGGGGCGGACAGCCCCAACAATGAGCAGTTCTTC. It translates to CASSPGADSPNNEQFF.

This chain joins TRBV29-1 and TRBJ1-6; 8 bases agree with TRBD1. Germline-derived CDR1 and CDR2 are SQVTM and ANQGSEA. The CDR3 sequence is 13 residues long. Losses at the gene ends were 7 bases for V and 8 bases for J; bases not matched to a gene: 7. As DNA, the CDR3 is TGCAGCGCACGGACAGGGTTAGATTCACCCCTCCACTTT. Encoded protein: CSARTGLDSPLHF. Using reference TRBV29-1 and TRBJ1-6 for the parts outside the CDR3, the full variable domain is SAVISQKPSRDICQRGTSLTIQCQVDSQVTMMFWYRQQPGQSLTLIATANQGSEATYESGFVIDKFPISRPNLTFSTLTVSNMSPEDSSIYLCSARTGLDSPLHFGNGTRLTVT.

The chain uses TRBV5-1 and TRBJ2-3, with TRBD2 identical over 13 bases. The V segment lost 4 bases and the J segment 6 bases; nucleotides outside the gene matches: 8. CDR1 and CDR2 from the germline V gene are SGHRS and YFSETQ. This CDR3 has 16 amino acids. CDR3 coding DNA: TGCGCCAGCAGCCCGACTAGCGGGGGGCCATCGGATACGCAGTATTTT. This translates into CASSPTSGGPSDTQYF.

The rearrangement links TRBV3-1 (or the pseudogene TRBV3-2) to TRBJ2-1; 13 positions agree with TRBD2. CDR3 length: 17 amino acids. Germline CDR1 LGHDT, CDR2 YNNKEL (reference sequence). V gave up 4 bases and J gave up 5 bases; unmatched junction bases: 8. The CDR3 region has the DNA TGTGCCAGCAGCCTAACTAGCGGGAGGGCGAGAGACAATGAGCAGTTCTTC. Residues: CASSLTSGRARDNEQFF.

The chain links TRBV5-1 to TRBJ2-3, with unresolved D. Germline V gene lookup returns CDR1 SGHRS and CDR2 YFSETQ. This CDR3 region has 15 residues. The germline V and J ends were trimmed by 5 bases and 0 bases, with 13 bases remaining between them. The CDR3 is CASRPSLTSTDTQYF. CDR3 DNA: TGCGCCAGCAGGCCGTCACTAACAAGCACAGATACGCAGTATTTT.

This clone was counted a few times. The chain is built from TRBV21-1 and TRBJ1-1; TRBD1, the D gene given by the table, was not confirmed from the DNA. TRBV21-1 is labeled a pseudogene. The CDR3 is 17 residues long. The CDR3 is CASSKAAGTGASTEAFF. The CDR3 DNA reads TGTGCCAGCAGCAAAGCCGCAGGGACAGGCGCTAGCACTGAAGCTTTCTTT.

This clone was observed a few times. V gene TRBV28 combines with J gene TRBJ1-1; tentatively, D is TRBD1 (6 bases). V was cut by 3 bases and J by 8 bases, with 28 bases left in between. From germline, CDR1 is MDHEN and CDR2 SYDVKM. The CDR3 sequence is 18 residues long. CDR3 in amino acids: CASSLITPGHGARGEAFF. As DNA, the CDR3 is TGTGCCAGCAGTTTGATAACACCGGGACACGGTGCAAGAGGCGAAGCTTTCTTT.

This chain connects TRBV13 to TRBJ1-5; D may be TRBD1 (5 bases). The V and J ends lost 5 bases and 2 bases respectively, with 10 bases between them. The CDR3 consists of 14 residues. Germline V gene data show CDR1 as PRHDT and CDR2 as FYEKMQ (reference sequence). The CDR3 sequence: CASSLRGGNQPQHF. In DNA, the CDR3 is TGTGCCAGCAGCCTACGGGGGGGCAATCAGCCCCAGCATTTT.

This clone was observed a handful of times. The gene calls are TRBV6-6 and TRBJ2-2; D perhaps matches TRBD1 (5 bases). In germline, CDR1 is MNHNY, CDR2 SVGAGI (reference sequence). The CDR3 is 16 amino acids. Trimming removed 2 bases at V and 1 base at J, with 11 bases between. The CDR3 region has the DNA TGTGCCAGCAGTTACCAAACGACAGAGAACACCGGGGAGCTGTTTTTT. Residues: CASSYQTTENTGELFF.

This clone was counted only a few times. The genes are TRBV4-1 and TRBJ1-5; TRBD1 is a possible D gene (5 bases). Germline V gives CDR1 MGHRA, CDR2 YSYEKL. This CDR3 is built from 14 residues. Trimming left V 1 base short and J 3 bases short, with 7 bases between. The CDR3 DNA follows: TGCGCCAGCAGCCAAGGACAGTTCAATCAGCCCCAGCATTTT. Protein product: CASSQGQFNQPQHF.

V and J are TRBV19 and TRBJ2-4, with 8 nucleotides matching TRBD2. The junction had 3 bases not matched to a gene; V was cut back by 6 bases and J by 2 bases. Germline values: CDR1 LNHDA, CDR2 SQIVND (reference sequence). The CDR3 covers 14 residues. As DNA, the CDR3 is TGTGCCAGTAGCGGGGGGGGAACCAAAAACATTCAGTACTTC. This encodes CASSGGGTKNIQYF.

The chain has TRBV4-1 and TRBJ2-7; no reliable D call. From germline, CDR1 is MGHRA and CDR2 YSYEKL. This CDR3 comprises 14 residues. Trimming shortened V by 0 bases and J by 4 bases, and 10 bases separated the two germline ends. CDR3 sequence: CASSQDRSTYEQYF. DNA for the CDR3: TGCGCCAGCAGCCAAGACCGCTCCACATACGAGCAGTACTTC.

The chain recombines TRBV30 with TRBJ2-2, with TRBD1 as a possible D gene (5 bases). The CDR3 length is 13 residues. The V and J ends lost 5 bases and 7 bases respectively, with 14 bases between them. CDR1 and CDR2 from the germline V gene are GTSNPN and SVGIG (reference sequence). The CDR3 is CAWAPTGFGELFF. DNA of the CDR3: TGTGCCTGGGCACCAACAGGTTTCGGGGAGCTGTTTTTT.

The DNA for the CDR3 is TGCAGCGTTCAGGGGACAAGCGAGCAGTACTTC. Translation gives CSVQGTSEQYF. The chain links TRBV29-1 to TRBJ2-7; TRBD1 might be the D (6 bases). V dropped 5 bases and J dropped 6 bases, with 11 bases sitting between them. Looked up from germline, CDR1 is SQVTM and CDR2 is ANQGSEA. The CDR3 has 11 residues.

The rearrangement links TRBV12-3 or TRBV12-4 to TRBJ1-2; 8 bases align to TRBD1. V trimming: 6 bases; J trimming: 7 bases; junction bases outside the gene matches: 4. The CDR3 is 12 amino acids. CDR3 nucleotides: TGTGCCAGCAGGGACAGGGAGACTGGCTACACCTTC. Its protein product is CASRDRETGYTF.

This clone was seen only once. V gene TRBV5-4 combines with J gene TRBJ2-1; tentatively, D is TRBD2 (5 bases). Germline V gene lookup returns CDR1 SGHNT and CDR2 YYREEE (reference sequence). V was trimmed by 2 bases and J by 10 bases, leaving 7 bases between them. The CDR3 is 11 residues long. This CDR3 reads CASSLRREQFF. For the CDR3, the DNA is TGTGCCAGCAGCTTAAGGAGGGAGCAGTTCTTC.

The chain has TRBV19 and TRBJ1-5; possible D gene TRBD1, 5 bases. The CDR3 length is 17 residues. Trimming stripped 7 bases from V and 0 bases from J, with 19 bases between. Germline V lookup: CDR1 LNHDA, CDR2 SQIVND (reference sequence). Written as DNA, the CDR3 is TGTGCCAGTACCTCCGGGTCTGGGGGGAATAGCAATCAGCCCCAGCATTTT. Its translation: CASTSGSGGNSNQPQHF.

This rearrangement joins TRBV3-1 (or the pseudogene TRBV3-2) to TRBJ2-6, with TRBD2 matching 9 bases. This CDR3 has 18 amino acids. V lost 1 base and J lost 11; bases outside the gene matches: 15. The germline V gene has CDR1 LGHDT and CDR2 YNNKEL (reference sequence). CDR3 nucleotide sequence: TGTGCCAGCAGCCAAGGTCAAGCGGGGGGCACCCCTAGGGACGTCCTGACTTTC. Translation gives CASSQGQAGGTPRDVLTF.